The sequence of this TCR beta chain was determined in a study of OX40 agonist ivuxolimab in advanced cancers. Study context: People in dose escalation had one of these cancers: hepatocellular carcinoma, melanoma, renal cell or head and neck cancer.

Whole-study results and caveats: Low normalized T-cell clonal expansion was additionally recorded for some nonresponders. More expanded clones were found, on average, in CD8+ than in CD4+ T cells. Clonal expansion from baseline to week 6 occurred in both CD4+ and CD8+ T cells.

The protocol was immunoSEQ multiplex PCR, while the TCRdb copy is restricted to in-frame clones and leaves out a portion. The sample includes some 99,000 clones, roughly 91% of them seen just once. The CDR3 is 20 amino acids. The V gene end was trimmed by 4 bases and the J gene end by 0 bases; junction bases not matched to a gene: 18. The germline V gene encodes CDR1 SGDLS and CDR2 YYNGEE. Points on this clone: Its antigen is unidentified.

The source was CD4+ or CD8+ T cells sorted from blood, collected in a trial of the OX40 agonist ivuxolimab. The TCR was taken from an adult with an advanced solid tumor such as melanoma, head and neck, liver or kidney cancer. The genes are TRBV9 and TRBJ2-5; 10 bases map to TRBD2. In DNA, the CDR3 is TGTGCCAGCAGCCCCCCCCAAGAGCGGGAGGGCCCCCCAGACCAAGAGACCCAGTACTTC. Its protein is CASSPPQEREGPPDQETQYF.